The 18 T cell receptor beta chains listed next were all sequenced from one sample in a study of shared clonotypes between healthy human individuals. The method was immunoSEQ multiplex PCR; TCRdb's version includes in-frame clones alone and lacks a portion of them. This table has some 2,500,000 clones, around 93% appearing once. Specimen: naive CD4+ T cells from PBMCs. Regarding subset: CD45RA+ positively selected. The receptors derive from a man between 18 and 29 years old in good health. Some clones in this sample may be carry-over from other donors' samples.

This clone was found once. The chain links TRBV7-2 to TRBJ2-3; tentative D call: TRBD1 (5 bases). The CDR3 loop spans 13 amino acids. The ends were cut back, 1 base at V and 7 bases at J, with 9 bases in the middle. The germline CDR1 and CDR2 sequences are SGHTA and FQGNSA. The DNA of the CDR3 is TGTGCCAGCAGCTTAGAGGGGCCTAATACGCAGTATTTT. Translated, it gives CASSLEGPNTQYF.

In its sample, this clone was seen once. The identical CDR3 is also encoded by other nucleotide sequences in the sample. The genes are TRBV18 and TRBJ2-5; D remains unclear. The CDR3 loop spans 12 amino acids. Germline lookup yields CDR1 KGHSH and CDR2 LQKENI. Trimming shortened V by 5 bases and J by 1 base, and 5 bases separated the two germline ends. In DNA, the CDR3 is TGTGCCAGCTCAGAAGCCCAAGAGACCCAGTACTTC. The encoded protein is CASSEAQETQYF.

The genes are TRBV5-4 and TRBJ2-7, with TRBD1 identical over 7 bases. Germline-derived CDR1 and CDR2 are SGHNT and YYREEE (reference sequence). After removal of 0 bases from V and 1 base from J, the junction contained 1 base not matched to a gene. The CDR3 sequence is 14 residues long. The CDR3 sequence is CASSLGQGSYEQYF. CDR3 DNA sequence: TGTGCCAGCAGCTTGGGACAGGGATCCTACGAGCAGTACTTC.

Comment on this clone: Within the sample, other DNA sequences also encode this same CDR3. CDR3 coding DNA: TGTGCCAGCAGTTCACCGGGACTAGCCGGGGAGACCCAGTACTTC. Translating gives CASSSPGLAGETQYF. V usage is TRBV28 and J usage is TRBJ2-5; 9 bases align to TRBD2. The length of the CDR3 is 15 residues. Trimming cost V 4 bases and J 5 bases; bases outside gene matches: 8. CDR1 and CDR2 from the germline V gene are MDHEN and SYDVKM.

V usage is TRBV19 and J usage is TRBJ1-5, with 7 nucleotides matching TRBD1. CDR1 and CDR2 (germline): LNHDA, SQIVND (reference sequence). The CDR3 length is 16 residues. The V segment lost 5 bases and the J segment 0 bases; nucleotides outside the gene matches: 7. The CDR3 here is CASSSDRDHSNQPQHF. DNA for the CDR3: TGTGCCAGTAGTTCCGACAGGGATCATAGCAATCAGCCCCAGCATTTT.

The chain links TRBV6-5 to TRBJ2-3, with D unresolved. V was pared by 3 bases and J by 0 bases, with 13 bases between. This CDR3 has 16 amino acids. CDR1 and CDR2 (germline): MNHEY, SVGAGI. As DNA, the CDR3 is TGTGCCAGCAGTTATGTCGCTCTCTCTAGCACAGATACGCAGTATTTT. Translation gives CASSYVALSSTDTQYF.

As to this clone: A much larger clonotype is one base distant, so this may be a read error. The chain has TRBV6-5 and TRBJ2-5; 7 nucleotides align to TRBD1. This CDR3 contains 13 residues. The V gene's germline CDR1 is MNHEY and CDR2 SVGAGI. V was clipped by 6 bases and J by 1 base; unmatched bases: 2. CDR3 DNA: TGTGCCAGCAGCTGGGACAGCCAAGAGACCCAGTACTTC. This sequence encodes CASSWDSQETQYF.

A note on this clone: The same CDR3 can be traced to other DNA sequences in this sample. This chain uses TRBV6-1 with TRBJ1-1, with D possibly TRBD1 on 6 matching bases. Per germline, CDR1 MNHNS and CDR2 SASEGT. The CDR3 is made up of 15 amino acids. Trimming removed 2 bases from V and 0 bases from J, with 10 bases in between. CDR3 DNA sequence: TGTGCCAGCAGTGAAAGGGGGGGTTTGAACACTGAAGCTTTCTTT. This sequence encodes CASSERGGLNTEAFF.

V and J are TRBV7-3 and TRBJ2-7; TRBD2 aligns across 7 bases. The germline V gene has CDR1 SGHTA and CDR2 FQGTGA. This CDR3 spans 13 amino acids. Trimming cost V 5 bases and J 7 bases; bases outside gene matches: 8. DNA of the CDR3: TGTGCCAGCAGCAGGACTAGTATGCGGGAGCAGTACTTC. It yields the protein CASSRTSMREQYF. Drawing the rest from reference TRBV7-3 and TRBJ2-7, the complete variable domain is GAGVSQTPSNKVTEKGKYVELRCDPISGHTALYWYRQSLGQGPEFLIYFQGTGAADDSGLPNDRFFAVRPEGSVSTLKIQRTERGDSAVYLCASSRTSMREQYFGPGTRLTVT.

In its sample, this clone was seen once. The CDR3 spells CASTGADTQYF. The CDR3 region has the DNA TGTGCCAGCACAGGGGCAGATACGCAGTATTTT. The chain joins TRBV2 to TRBJ2-3; a weak D match, TRBD1 (6 bases). Germline V gives CDR1 SNHLY, CDR2 FYNNEI. Trimming left V 7 bases short and J 4 bases short, with 6 bases between. The CDR3 runs 11 residues.

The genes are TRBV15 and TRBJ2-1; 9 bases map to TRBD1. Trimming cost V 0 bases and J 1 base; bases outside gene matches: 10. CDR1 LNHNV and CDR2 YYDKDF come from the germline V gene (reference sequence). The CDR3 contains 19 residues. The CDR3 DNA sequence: TGTGCCACCAGCAGAGAGAGGACAGGGGCGAGTCGATCCTACAATGAGCAGTTCTTC. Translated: CATSRERTGASRSYNEQFF.

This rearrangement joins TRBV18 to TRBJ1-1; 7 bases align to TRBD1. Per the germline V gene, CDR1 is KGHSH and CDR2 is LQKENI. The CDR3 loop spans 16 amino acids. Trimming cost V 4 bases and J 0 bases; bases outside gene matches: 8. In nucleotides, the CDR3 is TGTGCCAGCTCACTACGGACAGGTCCGGTGAACACTGAAGCTTTCTTT. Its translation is CASSLRTGPVNTEAFF. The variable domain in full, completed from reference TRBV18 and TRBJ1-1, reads NAGVMQNPRHLVRRRGQEARLRCSPMKGHSHVYWYRQLPEEGLKFMVYLQKENIIDESGMPKERFSAEFPKEGPSILRIQQVVRGDSAAYFCASSLRTGPVNTEAFFGQGTRLTVV.

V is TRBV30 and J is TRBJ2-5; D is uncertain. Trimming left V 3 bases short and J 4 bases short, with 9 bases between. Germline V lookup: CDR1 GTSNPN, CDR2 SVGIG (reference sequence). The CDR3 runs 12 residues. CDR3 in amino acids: CAWRQLSETQYF. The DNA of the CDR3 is TGTGCCTGGAGACAGTTATCAGAGACCCAGTACTTC.

This chain's CDR3 is CSAGRQETQYF. Here the CDR3 DNA reads TGCAGTGCTGGGCGGCAAGAGACCCAGTACTTC. The V call is TRBV20-1, the J call TRBJ2-5; D remains unclear. CDR1 and CDR2 (germline): DFQATT, SNEGSKA (reference sequence). Trimming took 5 bases from V and 2 from J, leaving 6 bases between them. This CDR3 region has 11 residues.

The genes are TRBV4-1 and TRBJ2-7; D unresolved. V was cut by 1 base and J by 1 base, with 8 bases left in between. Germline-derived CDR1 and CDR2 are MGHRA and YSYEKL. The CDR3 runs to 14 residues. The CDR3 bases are TGCGCCAGCAGCCAAGGTGGGCAGTCCTACGAGCAGTACTTC. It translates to CASSQGGQSYEQYF.

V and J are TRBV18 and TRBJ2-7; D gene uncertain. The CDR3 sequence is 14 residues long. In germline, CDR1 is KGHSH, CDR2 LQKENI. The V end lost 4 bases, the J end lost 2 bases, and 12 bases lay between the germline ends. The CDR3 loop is CASSQRALTYEQYF. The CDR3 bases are TGTGCCAGCTCACAGAGAGCGCTGACCTACGAGCAGTACTTC.

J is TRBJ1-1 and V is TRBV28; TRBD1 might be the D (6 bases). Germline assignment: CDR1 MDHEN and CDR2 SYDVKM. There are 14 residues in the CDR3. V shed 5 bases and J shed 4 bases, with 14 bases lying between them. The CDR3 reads CASSGGGAITEAFF. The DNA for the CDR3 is TGTGCCAGCAGTGGTGGGGGGGCGATCACTGAAGCTTTCTTT.

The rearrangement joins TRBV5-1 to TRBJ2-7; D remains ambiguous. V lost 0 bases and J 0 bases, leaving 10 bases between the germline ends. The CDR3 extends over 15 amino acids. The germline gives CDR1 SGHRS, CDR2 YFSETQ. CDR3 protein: CASSLDPQYSYEQYF. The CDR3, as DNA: TGCGCCAGCAGCTTGGATCCGCAGTACTCCTACGAGCAGTACTTC.